These 16 T cell receptor beta chains originate from one sample sequenced in a study of blood T cell repertoires in COVID-19. Only in-frame clones appear in the TCRdb table, and some are missing; sequencing was by immunoSEQ multiplex PCR. This sample has roughly 180,000 clones; 70% to 90% occur once, and the top ten carry roughly 7.5%. The specimen sequenced was peripheral blood. These receptors were obtained from a man aged 40-55 years who had recovered from COVID-19.

The V gene is TRBV24-1, the J gene TRBJ2-1; D is possibly TRBD1 (5 bases). The germline V gene has CDR1 KGHDR and CDR2 SFDVKD. The CDR3 runs to 12 residues. Trimming cost V 10 bases and J 4 bases, with 10 bases left between them. DNA for the CDR3: TGTGCCACTACACAGGCGTACAATGAGCAGTTCTTC. Translated, it gives CATTQAYNEQFF.

This clone was found once. The chain is built from TRBV5-4 and TRBJ1-3; D may be TRBD1 (5 bases). Germline loops: CDR1 SGHNT, CDR2 YYREEE (reference sequence). Between the trimmed V and J ends, which lost 4 bases and 4 bases, there was a span of 9 bases. There are 13 residues in the CDR3. In nucleotides, the CDR3 is TGTGCCAGCAGCGCAGGACAAGGAAACACCATATATTTT. This gives the protein CASSAGQGNTIYF. Based on the CDR3 plus reference TRBV5-4 and TRBJ1-3, the full variable domain is ETGVTQSPTHLIKTRGQQVTLRCSSQSGHNTVSWYQQALGQGPQFIFQYYREEENGRGNFPPRFSGLQFPNYSSELNVNALELDDSALYLCASSAGQGNTIYFGEGSWLTVV.

This sequence joins TRBV9 and TRBJ1-5, with D unresolved. The germline V gene has CDR1 SGDLS and CDR2 YYNGEE. The CDR3 spans 12 residues. The V end was cut by 1 base, the J end by 9 bases, with 8 bases between. CDR3 sequence: CASSVSGGPQHF. In nucleotides, the CDR3 is TGTGCCAGCAGCGTATCTGGAGGGCCCCAGCATTTT.

The chain has TRBV11-2 and TRBJ2-5, with 13 bases matching TRBD2. This CDR3 region has 15 residues. V shed 8 bases, J shed 4 bases, and the junction held 7 bases outside the gene matches. CDR1 and CDR2 (germline): SGHAT, FQNNGV. This CDR3 reads CASGRLAGGRETQYF. The CDR3 nucleotides read TGTGCCAGCGGACGACTAGCGGGGGGTAGAGAGACCCAGTACTTC.

This chain uses TRBV7-2 with TRBJ2-7; 12 nucleotides line up with TRBD2. CDR3 length: 16 amino acids. Germline CDR1 SGHTA, CDR2 FQGNSA. V lost 3 bases, J lost 0 bases, and 3 bases stayed unmatched. CDR3 protein: CASSLGLAGSSYEQYF. CDR3 DNA: TGTGCCAGCAGCTTGGGACTAGCGGGTAGCTCCTACGAGCAGTACTTC. The full variable domain, rest sourced from reference TRBV7-2 and TRBJ2-7, is GAGVSQSPSNKVTEKGKDVELRCDPISGHTALYWYRQSLGQGLEFLIYFQGNSAPDKSGLPSDRFSAERTGGSVSTLTIQRTQQEDSAVYLCASSLGLAGSSYEQYFGPGTRLTVT.

The rearrangement joins TRBV6-5 to TRBJ1-1; no firm D call. The CDR3 runs 14 residues. Germline CDR1 MNHEY, CDR2 SVGAGI. Trimming left V 7 bases short and J 5 bases short, with 17 bases between. The CDR3 protein is CASTRRNSGTEAFF. DNA of the CDR3: TGTGCCAGCACCCGACGTAATTCGGGGACTGAAGCTTTCTTT.

The V call is TRBV5-4, the J call TRBJ1-4; D gene unclear. The V end was cut by 4 bases, the J end by 6 bases, with 16 bases between. There are 15 residues in the CDR3. Germline CDR1 and CDR2: SGHNT and YYREEE (reference sequence). In nucleotides, the CDR3 is TGTGCCAGCAGCCCGCGGTGGGGAGATGATGAAAAACTGTTTTTT. Translation gives CASSPRWGDDEKLFF.

V gene TRBV20-1 combines with J gene TRBJ2-1; 10 nucleotides agree with TRBD2. From germline, CDR1 is DFQATT and CDR2 SNEGSKA (reference sequence). The CDR3 contains 11 residues. With V trimmed by 6 bases and J by 12 bases, 5 bases remained unmatched. Here the CDR3 reads CSASGRGPQFF. The CDR3 DNA reads TGCAGTGCAAGCGGGAGGGGCCCGCAGTTCTTC.

The chain recombines TRBV7-2 with TRBJ2-3, with D possibly being TRBD1 (6 bases). Trimming took off 0 bases at V and 2 bases at J, with 12 bases between the two ends. The CDR3 has 16 amino acids. In germline, CDR1 is SGHTA, CDR2 FQGNSA. The CDR3 here is CASSLAGARITDTQYF. The CDR3 DNA sequence: TGTGCCAGCAGCTTAGCGGGGGCCCGGATCACAGATACGCAGTATTTT.

The chain employs TRBV11-3 and TRBJ2-3, with D perhaps matching TRBD2 (6 bases). Germline CDR1 and CDR2: SGHNT and YENEEA. The V end lost 3 bases, the J end lost 6 bases, and 19 bases lay between the germline ends. This CDR3 comprises 16 residues. The CDR3 region is CASSLGSRISGDTQYF. CDR3 nucleotide sequence: TGTGCCAGCAGCTTGGGGAGTAGGATTAGCGGCGATACGCAGTATTTT.

This clone has a single count. This rearrangement joins TRBV5-5 to TRBJ1-5; 8 bases fit TRBD1. The ends lost 1 base at V and 4 bases at J; junction bases unmatched: 4. The CDR3 is made up of 15 amino acids. The V gene's germline CDR1 is SGHKS and CDR2 YYEKEE (reference sequence). The CDR3 DNA reads as TGTGCCAGCAGCTTGCGACAGGGGTGGAATCAGCCCCAGCATTTT. Residues: CASSLRQGWNQPQHF.

The V gene is TRBV7-2, the J gene TRBJ1-4; 10 bases agree with TRBD1. Per germline, CDR1 SGHTA and CDR2 FQGNSA. The trim removed 4 bases at V and 8 bases at J, leaving 4 bases unmatched. The CDR3 extends over 14 amino acids. Here the CDR3 reads CASSWDRGSEKLFF. For the CDR3, the DNA is TGTGCCAGCAGCTGGGACAGGGGATCGGAAAAACTGTTTTTT.

The V gene is TRBV11-1, the J gene TRBJ1-2; 9 bases are a match to TRBD1. The CDR3 length is 13 residues. Germline-derived CDR1 and CDR2 are SGHAT and FQDESV (reference sequence). Losses at the gene ends were 5 bases for V and 8 bases for J; bases not matched to a gene: 6. Here the CDR3 reads CASSARTGAGYTF. The CDR3 region has the DNA TGTGCCAGCAGCGCACGGACAGGGGCCGGCTACACCTTC.

The table lists this clone with a count of one. The chain is built from TRBV6-5 and TRBJ1-5, with TRBD1 identical over 9 bases. Germline-derived CDR1 and CDR2 are MNHEY and SVGAGI. V lost 6 bases, J lost 2 bases, and 2 bases stayed unmatched. The CDR3 extends over 14 amino acids. This CDR3 is CASRGQGGNQPQHF. The CDR3 region has the DNA TGTGCCAGCAGGGGACAGGGCGGCAATCAGCCCCAGCATTTT.

This chain joins TRBV9 and TRBJ1-1; no firm D call. Germline CDR1 reads SGDLS; CDR2 reads YYNGEE. The CDR3 consists of 14 residues. V dropped 4 bases and J dropped 3 bases, with 13 bases sitting between them. The CDR3 DNA follows: TGTGCCAGCAGCCCTCAAGTTGCGGACACTGAAGCTTTCTTT. This translates into CASSPQVADTEAFF.

This chain connects TRBV7-9 to TRBJ1-1, with no clear D. This CDR3 region has 14 residues. V gave up 2 bases and J gave up 1 base, with 8 bases separating them. Per the germline V gene, CDR1 is SEHNR and CDR2 is FQNEAQ (reference sequence). The CDR3 nucleotides are TGTGCCAGCAGCTTAAGTCTAGGGAACACTGAAGCTTTCTTT. Translating it yields CASSLSLGNTEAFF. The full variable domain, rest sourced from reference TRBV7-9 and TRBJ1-1, is DTGVSQNPRHKITKRGQNVTFRCDPISEHNRLYWYRQTLGQGPEFLTYFQNEAQLEKSRLLSDRFSAERPKGSFSTLEIQRTEQGDSAMYLCASSLSLGNTEAFFGQGTRLTVV.